This record concerns one T cell receptor (beta chain) sequence. CDR3 length: 16 residues. CDR1 is SEHNR and CDR2 is FQNEAQ in the germline V gene (reference sequence). V was clipped by 5 bases and J by 1 base; unmatched bases: 9. Sequencing used immunoSEQ multiplex PCR; TCRdb keeps in-frame clones, though not all of them. Found here are about 280,000 clones, roughly 90% of them singletons; the top ten hold about 0.85%. The source of the sample is a study of cytomegalovirus exposure and HLA in healthy donors. The V call is TRBV7-9, the J call TRBJ1-2, with 8 bases fitting TRBD1. The receptor comes from a woman aged 18-29 years in good health and CMV-seronegative. The sequenced sample consisted of PBMCs. CDR3 sequence reads: CASSGADRGFNYGYTF. The CDR3 bases are TGTGCCAGCAGCGGGGCAGACAGGGGTTTTAACTATGGCTACACCTTC.